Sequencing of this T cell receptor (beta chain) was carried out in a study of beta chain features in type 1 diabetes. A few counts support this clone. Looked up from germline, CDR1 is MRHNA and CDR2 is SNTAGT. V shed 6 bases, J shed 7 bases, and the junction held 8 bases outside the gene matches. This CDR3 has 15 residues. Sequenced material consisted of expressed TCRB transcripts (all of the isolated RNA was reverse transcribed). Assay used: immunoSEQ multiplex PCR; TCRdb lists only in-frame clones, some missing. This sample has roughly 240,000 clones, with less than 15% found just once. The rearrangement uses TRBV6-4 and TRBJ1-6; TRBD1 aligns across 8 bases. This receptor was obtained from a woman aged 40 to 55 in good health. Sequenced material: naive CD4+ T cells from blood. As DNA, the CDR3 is TGTGCCAGCAGACCTGGACAGGGAGGGAATTCACCCCTCCACTTT. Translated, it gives CASRPGQGGNSPLHF.